This TCR beta chain was found in a study of human T cells and chemical hapten exposure. Trimming pared 6 bases from V and 9 bases from J, leaving 12 bases between. There are 12 residues in the CDR3. A single record per CDR3 protein comes from TCRdb applying MiXCR to the RACE reads. Here the sample spans around 330,000 distinct CDR3 sequences, 5.5% being singletons. At least ten counts were recorded for this clonotype. Time point described: pre-sensitization, week 0. Treatment specified: therapeutic diphenylcyclopropenone sensitization with weekly scalp DPC. The clonotype comes from a woman aged 18 to 35 with alopecia areata. Some clones in this sample may be carry-over from other donors' samples. The rearrangement links TRBV23-1 to TRBJ1-5; D gene ambiguous. TRBV23-1 carries the ORF label, with uncertain function. The sequencing here drew on whole blood, taken in connection with sensitization to the hapten diphenylcyclopropenone (DPC). The CDR3 nucleotides read TGCGCCAGCAGAACGACCCTCTCGCCCCAGCATTTT. It yields the protein CASRTTLSPQHF.